A single sample is the source of the 28 T cell receptor beta chains below, sequenced in a study of blood T cell repertoires in COVID-19. Assay used: immunoSEQ multiplex PCR; TCRdb lists only in-frame clones, some missing. The sample gives 350,000 to 400,000 clones, under 90% of which show up once; about 1.8% is in the top ten. Sequencing input: PBMCs or T cells enriched from blood (not recorded which). The receptors were gathered from a woman aged 25 to 39 who had recovered from COVID-19.

This sequence joins TRBV6-2 or TRBV6-3 and TRBJ1-2, with no clear D. Trimming stripped 5 bases from V and 3 bases from J, with 10 bases between. The CDR3 spans 13 residues. Germline lookup yields CDR1 MNHEY and CDR2 SVGEGT. CDR3 DNA sequence: TGTGCCAGCAGTAGAGAGTTCGACTATGGCTACACCTTC. This gives the protein CASSREFDYGYTF.

The chain recombines TRBV11-3 with TRBJ2-7; D might be TRBD2 (6 bases). The V end lost 5 bases, the J end lost 0 bases, and 23 bases lay between the germline ends. Germline CDR1 and CDR2: SGHNT and YENEEA. This CDR3 contains 18 residues. The CDR3 bases are TGTGCCAGCAGCCCCCGCCACCTAGCGACCAAGAGCTCCTACGAGCAGTACTTC. It is translated as CASSPRHLATKSSYEQYF.

The table lists this clone with a count of one. This rearrangement joins TRBV28 to TRBJ2-1; 8 bases are shared with TRBD2. Trimming removed 3 bases from V and 6 bases from J; junction bases left unmatched: 16. From germline, CDR1 is MDHEN and CDR2 SYDVKM. The CDR3 is 18 amino acids. The CDR3 region is CASSFPYYAGGKGNEQFF. In nucleotides, the CDR3 is TGTGCCAGCAGTTTCCCCTATTACGCGGGAGGAAAAGGCAATGAGCAGTTCTTC. Full variable domain (remainder filled in from reference TRBV28 and TRBJ2-1): DVKVTQSSRYLVKRTGEKVFLECVQDMDHENMFWYRQDPGLGLRLIYFSYDVKMKEKGDIPEGYSVSREKKERFSLILESASTNQTSMYLCASSFPYYAGGKGNEQFFGPGTRLTVL.

The rearrangement uses TRBV24-1 and TRBJ1-6; D is possibly TRBD1 (6 bases). The CDR3 is 13 amino acids. Between the trimmed V and J ends, which lost 3 bases and 11 bases, there was a span of 10 bases. Germline loops: CDR1 KGHDR, CDR2 SFDVKD. The CDR3 DNA sequence: TGTGCCACCAGTGATGGGACACCCGCACCCCTCCACTTT. Its translation is CATSDGTPAPLHF.

The chain couples TRBV28 to TRBJ1-3, with 11 nucleotides matching TRBD1. The germline CDR1 and CDR2 sequences are MDHEN and SYDVKM. This CDR3 spans 14 amino acids. J lost 3 bases, V lost 7 bases, and 2 bases had no gene match. CDR3 sequence reads: CASKGQGVGNTIYF. The CDR3 DNA reads as TGTGCCAGCAAGGGACAGGGGGTTGGAAACACCATATATTTT.

The chain combines TRBV6-5 with TRBJ2-7; maybe TRBD2 (5 bases). This CDR3 has 13 residues. Germline CDR1 reads MNHEY; CDR2 reads SVGAGI. Trimming took 8 bases from V and 3 from J, leaving 14 bases between them. The CDR3 spells CASRLGRGYEQYF. The CDR3, as DNA: TGTGCCAGCCGGCTCGGACGGGGCTACGAGCAGTACTTC.

The chain has TRBV6-5 and TRBJ2-2, with D perhaps matching TRBD1 (6 bases). V lost 8 bases to trimming and J lost 2 bases, with 12 bases between them. Germline V gene sequence: CDR1 MNHEY, CDR2 SVGAGI. The CDR3 has 14 residues. The DNA of the CDR3 is TGTGCCAGCTCAGACAGGCTAAACACCGGGGAGCTGTTTTTT. This codes for CASSDRLNTGELFF.

The chain combines TRBV24-1 with TRBJ2-7; the D is unclear. Germline values: CDR1 KGHDR, CDR2 SFDVKD. Trimming pared 5 bases from V and 5 bases from J, leaving 12 bases between. The CDR3 length is 13 residues. This CDR3 reads CATSAAVADEQYF. DNA of the CDR3: TGTGCCACCAGTGCCGCCGTAGCCGACGAGCAGTACTTC.

V gene TRBV29-1 combines with J gene TRBJ1-2, with TRBD1 matching over 8 bases. This CDR3 has 13 residues. Germline CDR1 is SQVTM and CDR2 is ANQGSEA. Unmatched junction bases numbered 3, after V lost 6 bases and J lost 0 bases. CDR3 loop: CSVSGGPNYGYTF. CDR3 coding DNA: TGCAGCGTCTCAGGGGGCCCTAACTATGGCTACACCTTC.

This clone was counted between two and nine times. The rearrangement joins TRBV4-2 to TRBJ1-1; 9 nucleotides match TRBD1. The V segment lost 1 base and the J segment 6 bases; nucleotides outside the gene matches: 6. This CDR3 comprises 15 residues. Looked up from germline, CDR1 is LGHNA and CDR2 is YNFKEQ. CDR3 in DNA: TGTGCCAGCAGCCAAGCCCGAACAGGGGGCTCTGAAGCTTTCTTT. This sequence encodes CASSQARTGGSEAFF.

J is TRBJ2-1 and V is TRBV15, with D possibly being TRBD2 (5 bases). The CDR3 covers 16 residues. The germline V gene has CDR1 LNHNV and CDR2 YYDKDF (reference sequence). Trimming shortened V by 3 bases and J by 2 bases, and 14 bases separated the two germline ends. CDR3 DNA: TGTGCCACCAGCAGCAGTATTAGCGTTACCTACAATGAGCAGTTCTTC. It translates to CATSSSISVTYNEQFF.

This clone was counted a single time. The J gene is TRBJ1-1, the V gene TRBV24-1; D may be TRBD1 (6 bases). This CDR3 spans 12 amino acids. CDR1 and CDR2 from the germline V gene are KGHDR and SFDVKD. V was shortened by 12 bases and J by 2 bases, with 12 bases between the two germline ends. This CDR3 is CAVRGFNTEAFF. The DNA for the CDR3 is TGTGCCGTCAGGGGATTTAACACTGAAGCTTTCTTT.

The rearrangement uses TRBV15 and TRBJ1-6; D ambiguous. The CDR3 extends over 14 amino acids. V was shortened by 1 base and J by 9 bases, with 10 bases between the two germline ends. The germline CDR1 and CDR2 sequences are LNHNV and YYDKDF (reference sequence). CDR3: CATSRGGSGSPLHF. CDR3 nucleotides: TGTGCCACCAGCAGAGGAGGGAGTGGTTCACCCCTCCACTTT.

The chain couples TRBV2 to TRBJ1-4, with 11 nucleotides matching TRBD1. CDR1 is SNHLY and CDR2 is FYNNEI in the germline V gene. The CDR3 is 13 amino acids. The ends lost 9 bases at V and 10 bases at J; junction bases unmatched: 7. The CDR3 sequence is CARLDRGQGKLFF. The CDR3, as DNA: TGTGCCAGGTTGGACAGGGGGCAAGGAAAACTGTTTTTT.

This chain uses TRBV15 with TRBJ2-1; 8 positions agree with TRBD1. Germline V CDR1 and CDR2: LNHNV, YYDKDF (reference sequence). Trimming removed 0 bases from V and 3 bases from J; junction bases left unmatched: 4. The CDR3 runs to 16 residues. This CDR3 is CATSRDPGQGYNEQFF. DNA of the CDR3: TGTGCCACCAGCAGAGATCCTGGACAGGGCTACAATGAGCAGTTCTTC.

The chain carries TRBV5-4 and TRBJ2-7; no definite D call. From germline, CDR1 is SGHNT and CDR2 YYREEE (reference sequence). The CDR3 contains 14 residues. V was pared by 9 bases and J by 1 base, with 17 bases between. CDR3 protein: CATRGIRNSYEQYF. The CDR3 DNA is TGTGCCACCCGAGGAATACGGAATTCCTACGAGCAGTACTTC.

V is TRBV6-2 or TRBV6-3 and J is TRBJ2-3; 12 bases are a match to TRBD2. CDR3 size: 16 residues. With 5 bases clipped from V and 1 base from J, the junction kept 4 bases outside the gene matches. Germline V gene lookup returns CDR1 MNHEY and CDR2 SVGEGT. CDR3 nucleotides: TGTGCCAGCAGTGGACTAGCGGGGCCCCGCACAGATACGCAGTATTTT. The encoded protein is CASSGLAGPRTDTQYF.

The J gene is TRBJ1-6, the V gene TRBV11-2; D uncertain. The germline V gene has CDR1 SGHAT and CDR2 FQNNGV. The V and J ends lost 0 bases and 6 bases respectively, with 9 bases between them. This CDR3 comprises 15 residues. The CDR3 region has the DNA TGTGCCAGCAGCTTAGAAGCCACGGGTAATTCACCCCTCCACTTT. Its translation: CASSLEATGNSPLHF.

The V gene is TRBV10-3, the J gene TRBJ2-3, with 9 nucleotides matching TRBD2. The germline gives CDR1 ENHRY, CDR2 SYGVKD. The CDR3 length is 16 residues. Trimming at V came to 7 bases and at J to 0 bases, leaving 8 bases not matched to a gene. The CDR3 nucleotides read TGTGCCATCAACAGCGGGGGGACCACTAGCACAGATACGCAGTATTTT. This encodes CAINSGGTTSTDTQYF.

This chain connects TRBV4-1 to TRBJ2-7, with TRBD2 identical over 9 bases. The J segment lost 3 bases and the V segment lost 6 bases, leaving 9 bases of the junction unmatched. The CDR3 has 15 amino acids. Germline CDR1 and CDR2: MGHRA and YSYEKL. CDR3 protein: CASRHLAGSGYEQYF. CDR3 in DNA: TGCGCCAGCAGACATCTAGCGGGAAGCGGCTACGAGCAGTACTTC.

The rearrangement uses TRBV3-1 (or the pseudogene TRBV3-2) and TRBJ1-4, with 8 nucleotides matching TRBD1. The CDR3 has 14 residues. V lost 1 base to trimming and J lost 8 bases; unmatched junction nucleotides: 3. Germline V gene sequence: CDR1 LGHDT, CDR2 YNNKEL (reference sequence). This CDR3 reads CASSQVTGGEKLFF. CDR3 nucleotide sequence: TGTGCCAGCAGCCAAGTTACAGGGGGGGAAAAACTGTTTTTT.

This rearrangement joins TRBV15 to TRBJ1-2; 7 bases fit TRBD1. The V gene end was trimmed by 9 bases and the J gene end by 1 base; junction bases not matched to a gene: 5. This CDR3 is built from 13 residues. The germline V gene has CDR1 LNHNV and CDR2 YYDKDF (reference sequence). The CDR3 here is CATGQRYNYGYTF. CDR3 nucleotide sequence: TGTGCCACGGGACAGCGATATAACTATGGCTACACCTTC. The whole variable domain, filled in from reference TRBV15 and TRBJ1-2, reads DAMVIQNPRYQVTQFGKPVTLSCSQTLNHNVMYWYQQKSSQAPKLLFHYYDKDFNNEADTPDNFQSRRPNTSFCFLDIRSPGLGDTAMYLCATGQRYNYGYTFGSGTRLTVV.

This clone turned up a few times. The V call is TRBV5-4, the J call TRBJ2-2, with D possibly TRBD2 on 5 matching bases. The CDR3 has 16 residues. The V end lost 1 base, the J end lost 1 base, and 11 bases lay between the germline ends. Germline V gene lookup returns CDR1 SGHNT and CDR2 YYREEE (reference sequence). Here the CDR3 reads CASSLLAEVNTGELFF. The CDR3 DNA follows: TGTGCCAGCAGCTTGTTGGCGGAGGTGAACACCGGGGAGCTGTTTTTT.

The chain recombines TRBV3-1 (or the pseudogene TRBV3-2) with TRBJ2-5, with a weak D call TRBD2 (6 bases). CDR1 and CDR2 from the germline V gene are LGHDT and YNNKEL (reference sequence). V dropped 8 bases and J dropped 5 bases, with 15 bases sitting between them. The CDR3 loop spans 13 amino acids. CDR3 sequence: CASGNGRGETQYF. CDR3 DNA sequence: TGTGCCAGCGGTAACGGGAGAGGGGAGACCCAGTACTTC.

The J gene is TRBJ2-7, the V gene TRBV6-5; D possibly corresponds to TRBD1 (7 bases). The CDR3 contains 12 residues. Trimming took 11 bases from V and 7 from J, leaving 18 bases between them. The germline gives CDR1 MNHEY, CDR2 SVGAGI. The CDR3, as DNA: TGTGCCGCGGGCAGGGGGGAAGTAGAGCAGTACTTC. This sequence encodes CAAGRGEVEQYF.

In the case of this clone: This sample includes further DNA sequences coding for the same CDR3. The V call is TRBV7-9, the J call TRBJ1-5; perhaps TRBD1 as D (5 bases). Germline V lookup: CDR1 SEHNR, CDR2 FQNEAQ (reference sequence). The CDR3 is 14 residues long. V was clipped by 5 bases and J by 4 bases, with 12 bases between them. CDR3 DNA sequence: TGTGCCAGCAGCCTCGGCCAGGGTAATCAGCCCCAGCATTTT. It specifies CASSLGQGNQPQHF. Using reference TRBV7-9 and TRBJ1-5 for the parts outside the CDR3, the full variable domain is DTGVSQNPRHKITKRGQNVTFRCDPISEHNRLYWYRQTLGQGPEFLTYFQNEAQLEKSRLLSDRFSAERPKGSFSTLEIQRTEQGDSAMYLCASSLGQGNQPQHFGDGTRLSIL.

This clone was observed once. V usage is TRBV9 and J usage is TRBJ2-2, with 7 bases identical to TRBD1. The CDR3 runs to 14 residues. The germline gives CDR1 SGDLS, CDR2 YYNGEE. With 0 bases clipped from V and 6 bases from J, the junction kept 2 bases outside the gene matches. DNA of the CDR3: TGTGCCAGCAGCGTAGCCCAGGGGGCCGGGGAGCTGTTTTTT. It specifies CASSVAQGAGELFF.

This clone was observed once. The rearrangement joins TRBV6-6 to TRBJ2-1; possible D gene TRBD2, 5 bases. Germline V gene lookup returns CDR1 MNHNY and CDR2 SVGAGI (reference sequence). Trimming cost V 0 bases and J 9 bases, with 12 bases left between them. The CDR3 has 14 amino acids. The CDR3 bases are TGTGCCAGCAGTTACTCGAATCCCAGCGGTGAGCAGTTCTTC. As protein: CASSYSNPSGEQFF.